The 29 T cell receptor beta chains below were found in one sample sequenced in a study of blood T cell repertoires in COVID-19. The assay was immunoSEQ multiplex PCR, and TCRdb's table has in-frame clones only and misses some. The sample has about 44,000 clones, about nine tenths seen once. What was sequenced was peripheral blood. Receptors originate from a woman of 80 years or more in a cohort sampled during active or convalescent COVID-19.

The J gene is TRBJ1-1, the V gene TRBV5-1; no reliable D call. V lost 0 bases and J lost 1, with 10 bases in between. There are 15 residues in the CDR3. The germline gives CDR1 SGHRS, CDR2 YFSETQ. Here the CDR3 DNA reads TGCGCCAGCAGCTTGGGTCCCTCCGGGAACACTGAAGCTTTCTTT. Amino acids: CASSLGPSGNTEAFF.

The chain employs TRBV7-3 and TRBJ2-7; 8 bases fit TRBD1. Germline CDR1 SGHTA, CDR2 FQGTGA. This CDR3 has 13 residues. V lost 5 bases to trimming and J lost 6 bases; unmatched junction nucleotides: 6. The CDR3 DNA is TGTGCCAGCAGCCCGGACAGGGTTGGCGAGCAGTACTTC. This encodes CASSPDRVGEQYF.

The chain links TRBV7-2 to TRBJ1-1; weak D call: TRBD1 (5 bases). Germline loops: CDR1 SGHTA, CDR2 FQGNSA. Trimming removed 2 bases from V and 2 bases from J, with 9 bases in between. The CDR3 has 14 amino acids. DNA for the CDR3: TGTGCCAGCAGCTTACGACAGCTAAACACTGAAGCTTTCTTT. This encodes CASSLRQLNTEAFF.

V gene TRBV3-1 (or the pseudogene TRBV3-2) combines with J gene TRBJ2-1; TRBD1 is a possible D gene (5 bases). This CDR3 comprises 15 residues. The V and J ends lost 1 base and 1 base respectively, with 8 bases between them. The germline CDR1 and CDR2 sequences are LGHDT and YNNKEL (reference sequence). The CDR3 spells CASSQAQGSYNEQFF. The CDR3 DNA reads TGTGCCAGCAGCCAAGCCCAGGGTTCCTACAATGAGCAGTTCTTC.

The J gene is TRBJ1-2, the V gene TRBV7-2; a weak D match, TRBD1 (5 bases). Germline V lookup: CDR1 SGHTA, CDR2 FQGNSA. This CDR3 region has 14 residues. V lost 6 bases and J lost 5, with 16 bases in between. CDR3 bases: TGTGCCAGCAGTTCCATCGCAGGGTTATATGGCTACACCTTC. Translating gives CASSSIAGLYGYTF.

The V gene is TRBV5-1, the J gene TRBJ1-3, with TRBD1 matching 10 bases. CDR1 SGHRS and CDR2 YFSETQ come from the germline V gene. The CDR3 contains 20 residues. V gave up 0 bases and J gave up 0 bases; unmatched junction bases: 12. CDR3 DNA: TGCGCCAGCAGCTTGGCCCCGGGACAGGGGCCATACAGCTCTGGAAACACCATATATTTT. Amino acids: CASSLAPGQGPYSSGNTIYF.

The CDR3 here is CASSLVPGELNTEAFF. The CDR3 region has the DNA TGCGCCAGCAGCTTGGTTCCGGGGGAACTGAACACTGAAGCTTTCTTT. The chain recombines TRBV5-1 with TRBJ1-1, with D perhaps matching TRBD1 (5 bases). The CDR3 has 16 amino acids. V dropped 0 bases and J dropped 0 bases, with 12 bases sitting between them. Germline values: CDR1 SGHRS, CDR2 YFSETQ.

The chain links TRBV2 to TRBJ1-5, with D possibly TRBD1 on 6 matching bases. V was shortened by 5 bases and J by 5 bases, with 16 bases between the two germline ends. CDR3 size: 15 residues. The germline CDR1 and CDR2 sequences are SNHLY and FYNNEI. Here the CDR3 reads CASSTEQGQDQPQHF. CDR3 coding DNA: TGTGCCAGCAGTACCGAACAGGGTCAGGATCAGCCCCAGCATTTT.

The chain's CDR3 is CASTLAWNEQFF. CDR3 bases: TGTGCCAGCACTCTAGCATGGAATGAGCAGTTCTTC. The chain has TRBV7-2 and TRBJ2-1; D might be TRBD2 (5 bases). Trimming left V 7 bases short and J 7 bases short, with 11 bases between. The CDR3 sequence is 12 residues long. Germline V lookup: CDR1 SGHTA, CDR2 FQGNSA.

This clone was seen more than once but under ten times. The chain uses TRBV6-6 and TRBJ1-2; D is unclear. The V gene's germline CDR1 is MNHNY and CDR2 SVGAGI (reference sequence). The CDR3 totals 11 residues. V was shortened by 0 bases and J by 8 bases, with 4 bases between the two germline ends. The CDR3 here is CASSYSSGYTF. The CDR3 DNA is TGTGCCAGCAGTTACTCCTCCGGCTACACCTTC.

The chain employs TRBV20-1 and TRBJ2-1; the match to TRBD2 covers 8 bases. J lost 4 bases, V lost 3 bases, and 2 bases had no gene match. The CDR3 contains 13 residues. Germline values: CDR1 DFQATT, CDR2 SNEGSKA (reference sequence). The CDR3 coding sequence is TGCAGTGCTAGTCTAGCGGGTTACAATGAGCAGTTCTTC. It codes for CSASLAGYNEQFF.

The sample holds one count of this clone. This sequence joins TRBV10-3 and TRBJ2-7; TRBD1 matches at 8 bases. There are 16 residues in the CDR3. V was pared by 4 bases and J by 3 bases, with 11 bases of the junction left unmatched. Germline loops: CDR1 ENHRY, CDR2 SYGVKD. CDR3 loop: CAISVRNTGQGYEQYF. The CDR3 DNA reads TGTGCCATCAGTGTCCGGAATACAGGACAGGGCTACGAGCAGTACTTC.

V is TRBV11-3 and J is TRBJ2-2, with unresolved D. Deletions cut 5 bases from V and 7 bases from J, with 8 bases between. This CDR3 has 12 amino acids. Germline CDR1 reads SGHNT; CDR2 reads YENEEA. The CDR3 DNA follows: TGTGCCAGCAGCCCTCAGAACGGGGAGCTGTTTTTT. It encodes CASSPQNGELFF.

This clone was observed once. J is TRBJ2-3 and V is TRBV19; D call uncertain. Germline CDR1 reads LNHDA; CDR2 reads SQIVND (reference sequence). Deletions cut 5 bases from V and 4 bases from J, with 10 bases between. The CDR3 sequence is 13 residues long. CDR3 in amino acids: CASSPNLADTQYF. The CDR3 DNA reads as TGTGCCAGTAGTCCCAATTTAGCAGATACGCAGTATTTT.

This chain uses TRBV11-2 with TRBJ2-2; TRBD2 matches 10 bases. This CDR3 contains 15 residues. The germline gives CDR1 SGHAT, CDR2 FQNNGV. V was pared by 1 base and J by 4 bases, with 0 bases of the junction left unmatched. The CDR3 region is CASSLVAGGTGELFF. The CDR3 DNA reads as TGTGCCAGCAGCTTAGTAGCGGGGGGCACCGGGGAGCTGTTTTTT.

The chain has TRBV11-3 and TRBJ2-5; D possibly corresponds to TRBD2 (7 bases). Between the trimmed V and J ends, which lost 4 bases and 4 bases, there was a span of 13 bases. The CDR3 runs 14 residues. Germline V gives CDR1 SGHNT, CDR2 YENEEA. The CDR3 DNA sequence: TGTGCCAGCAGCTCCGGGGGGCCGAGAGAGACCCAGTACTTC. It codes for CASSSGGPRETQYF.

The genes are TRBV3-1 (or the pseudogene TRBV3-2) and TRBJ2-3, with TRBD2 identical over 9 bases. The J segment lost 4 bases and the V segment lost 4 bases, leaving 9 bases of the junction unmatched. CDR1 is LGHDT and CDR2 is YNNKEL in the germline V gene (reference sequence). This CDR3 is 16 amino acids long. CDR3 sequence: CASSPAGGGRSDTQYF. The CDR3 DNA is TGTGCCAGCAGCCCAGCGGGGGGCGGGAGGTCAGATACGCAGTATTTT.

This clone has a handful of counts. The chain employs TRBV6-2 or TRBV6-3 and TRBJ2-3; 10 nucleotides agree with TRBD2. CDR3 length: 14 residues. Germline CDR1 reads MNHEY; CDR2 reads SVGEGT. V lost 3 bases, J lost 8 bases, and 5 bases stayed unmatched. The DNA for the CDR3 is TGTGCCAGCAGTTATAGCCTAGCGGGAGTTACGCAGTATTTT. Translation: CASSYSLAGVTQYF.

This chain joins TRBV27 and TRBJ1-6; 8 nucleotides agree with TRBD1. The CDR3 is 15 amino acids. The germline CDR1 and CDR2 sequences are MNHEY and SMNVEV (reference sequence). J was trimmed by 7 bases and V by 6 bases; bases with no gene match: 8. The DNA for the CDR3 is TGTGCCAGCAGACGGTTGGACAGGGCCAATTCACCCCTCCACTTT. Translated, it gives CASRRLDRANSPLHF.

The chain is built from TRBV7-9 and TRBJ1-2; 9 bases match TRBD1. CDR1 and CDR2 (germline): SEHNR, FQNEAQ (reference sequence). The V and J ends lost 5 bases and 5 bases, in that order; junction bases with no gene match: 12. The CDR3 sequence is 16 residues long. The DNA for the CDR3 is TGTGCCAGCAGCCCCAGCGGGACAGGGTCTTTTTATGGCTACACCTTC. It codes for CASSPSGTGSFYGYTF.

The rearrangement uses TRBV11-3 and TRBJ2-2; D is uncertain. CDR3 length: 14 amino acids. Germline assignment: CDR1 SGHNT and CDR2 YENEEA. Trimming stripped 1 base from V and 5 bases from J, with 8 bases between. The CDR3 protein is CASSLGAQTGELFF. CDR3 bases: TGTGCCAGCAGCTTAGGGGCACAGACCGGGGAGCTGTTTTTT.

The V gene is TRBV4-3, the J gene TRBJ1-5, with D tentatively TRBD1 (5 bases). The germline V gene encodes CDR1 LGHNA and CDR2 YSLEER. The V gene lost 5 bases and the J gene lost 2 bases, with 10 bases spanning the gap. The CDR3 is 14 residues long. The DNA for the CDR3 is TGCGCCAGCAGCAATGGCAGGGGCAATCAGCCCCAGCATTTT. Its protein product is CASSNGRGNQPQHF.

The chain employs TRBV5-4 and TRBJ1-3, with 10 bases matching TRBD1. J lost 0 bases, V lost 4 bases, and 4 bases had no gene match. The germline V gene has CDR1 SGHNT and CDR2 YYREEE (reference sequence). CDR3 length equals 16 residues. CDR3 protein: CASSRQGAHSGNTIYF. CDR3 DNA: TGTGCCAGCAGCAGACAGGGGGCCCACTCTGGAAACACCATATATTTT.

CDR3 nucleotide sequence: TGTGCCAGCAGTTTATCCAGGTTCAGAAATCAGCCCCAGCATTTT. This gives the protein CASSLSRFRNQPQHF. This chain uses TRBV27 with TRBJ1-5, with D uncertain. The germline V gene encodes CDR1 MNHEY and CDR2 SMNVEV (reference sequence). The CDR3 totals 15 residues. V dropped 0 bases and J dropped 4 bases, with 10 bases sitting between them.

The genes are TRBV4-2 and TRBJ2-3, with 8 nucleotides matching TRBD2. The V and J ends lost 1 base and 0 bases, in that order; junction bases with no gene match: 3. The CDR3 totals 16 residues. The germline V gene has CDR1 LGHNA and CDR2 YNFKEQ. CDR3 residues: CASSQGLAGSTDTQYF. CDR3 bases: TGTGCCAGCAGCCAAGGGCTAGCGGGTAGCACAGATACGCAGTATTTT.

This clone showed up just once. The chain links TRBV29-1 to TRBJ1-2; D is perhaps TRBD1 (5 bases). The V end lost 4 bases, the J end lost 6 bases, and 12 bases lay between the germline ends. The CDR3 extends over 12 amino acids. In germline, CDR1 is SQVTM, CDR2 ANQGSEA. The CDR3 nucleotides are TGCAGCGTTGGTTTCAGGGAGGATGGCTACACCTTC. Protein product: CSVGFREDGYTF.

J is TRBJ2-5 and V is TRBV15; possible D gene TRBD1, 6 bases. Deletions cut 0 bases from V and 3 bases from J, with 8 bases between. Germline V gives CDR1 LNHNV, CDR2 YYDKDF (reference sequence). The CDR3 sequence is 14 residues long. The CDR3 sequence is CATSRDRGKETQYF. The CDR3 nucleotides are TGTGCCACCAGCAGAGATAGGGGGAAAGAGACCCAGTACTTC.

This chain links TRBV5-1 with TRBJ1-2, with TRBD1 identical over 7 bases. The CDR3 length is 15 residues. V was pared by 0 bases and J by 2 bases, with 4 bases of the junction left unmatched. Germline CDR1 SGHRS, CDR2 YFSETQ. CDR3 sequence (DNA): TGCGCCAGCAGCTTGGCCGGGGGACAGAACTATGGCTACACCTTC. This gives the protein CASSLAGGQNYGYTF.

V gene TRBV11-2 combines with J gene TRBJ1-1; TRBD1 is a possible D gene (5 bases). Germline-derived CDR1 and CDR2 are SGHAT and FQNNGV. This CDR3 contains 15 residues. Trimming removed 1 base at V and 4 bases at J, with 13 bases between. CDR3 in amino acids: CASSLGGRGGTEAFF. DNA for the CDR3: TGTGCCAGCAGCTTAGGAGGGCGGGGCGGCACTGAAGCTTTCTTT.